A selection of T cell receptor beta chains follows, all from one sample in a study of T cell repertoires in cytomegalovirus infection. TCRdb re-derived calls from the reads in MiXCR, one entry per CDR3 protein. The sample includes 640,000 or so distinct CDR3 sequences, 30% to 35% of them seen just once. No antigen has been assigned to these receptors. This sample comprised cultured PBMCs, obtained from culture after CMV antigen stimulation. These receptors came from a human donor in good health (CMV status not recorded). Some clones in this sample may be carry-over from other donors' samples. Both conserved end residues are trimmed from each CDR3.

J gene: TRBJ1-1
CDR3 length: 13
V gene: TRBV5-1
CDR3 protein: ASSLAGLGSTEAF

J gene: TRBJ1-6
CDR3 length: 14
V gene: TRBV5-1
CDR3 protein: ASSSVSIPGNSPLH

J gene: TRBJ1-6
CDR3 length: 12
V gene: TRBV2
CDR3 protein: ASRTGTGPSPLH

J gene: TRBJ1-2
CDR3 length: 11
V gene: TRBV3-1
CDR3 protein: ASSHRQGRGYT

J gene: TRBJ2-1
CDR3 length: 13
V gene: TRBV7-8
CDR3 protein: ASSLEGDTYNEQF

J gene: TRBJ2-2
CDR3 length: 11
V gene: TRBV7-2
CDR3 protein: ASSLEVGGELF

J gene: TRBJ2-5
CDR3 length: 12
V gene: TRBV20-1
CDR3 protein: SATETGGMETQY

J gene: TRBJ2-7
CDR3 length: 11
V gene: TRBV5-1
CDR3 protein: ASARDGSYEQY

J gene: TRBJ1-2
CDR3 length: 14
V gene: TRBV4-1
CDR3 protein: ASSQDRAGTGAGYT

J gene: TRBJ1-2
CDR3 length: 14
V gene: TRBV7-9
CDR3 protein: ASSFPTGKANYGYT

J gene: TRBJ1-2
CDR3 length: 11
V gene: TRBV12-3/TRBV12-4
CDR3 protein: ASRALGVSGYT

J gene: TRBJ2-2
CDR3 length: 15
V gene: TRBV7-6
CDR3 protein: ASSPGRVGVGTGELF

J gene: TRBJ2-7
CDR3 length: 14
V gene: TRBV28
CDR3 protein: ASSPGTGVVPYEQY

J gene: TRBJ2-1
CDR3 length: 11
V gene: TRBV11-2
CDR3 protein: ASSTGAYNEQF

J gene: TRBJ2-5
CDR3 length: 15
V gene: TRBV6-6
CDR3 protein: ASSYGGRSSAVGTQY

J gene: TRBJ1-1
CDR3 length: 12
V gene: TRBV12-3/TRBV12-4
CDR3 protein: ASSRTGMNTEAF

J gene: TRBJ2-7
CDR3 length: 11
V gene: TRBV2
CDR3 protein: ASTLTTAYEQY

J gene: TRBJ2-7
CDR3 length: 12
V gene: TRBV5-6
CDR3 protein: ASSWGTVGYEQY

J gene: TRBJ2-1
CDR3 length: 13
V gene: TRBV7-2
CDR3 protein: ASSYIAGEHNEQF

J gene: TRBJ2-2
CDR3 length: 13
V gene: TRBV10-3
CDR3 protein: AISLAAMEAGELF

J gene: TRBJ1-2
CDR3 length: 13
V gene: TRBV5-3
CDR3 protein: ASSLPSTGNYGYT

J gene: TRBJ2-1
CDR3 length: 13
V gene: TRBV28
CDR3 protein: ASSFGGRSYNEQF

J gene: TRBJ1-5
CDR3 length: 17
V gene: TRBV7-2
CDR3 protein: ASSLELGQTDLSNQPQH

J gene: TRBJ2-7
CDR3 length: 16
V gene: TRBV7-2
CDR3 protein: ASSLATSGRAMTYEQY

J gene: TRBJ1-5
CDR3 length: 12
V gene: TRBV27
CDR3 protein: ASSLYGRGGPQH

J gene: TRBJ1-5
CDR3 length: 13
V gene: TRBV28
CDR3 protein: ASSFGQGARQPQH

J gene: TRBJ1-2
CDR3 length: 13
V gene: TRBV27
CDR3 protein: ASSSQGEANYGYT

J gene: TRBJ1-1
CDR3 length: 10
V gene: TRBV7-9
CDR3 protein: ASSRSGDEAF

J gene: TRBJ1-1
CDR3 length: 12
V gene: TRBV29-1
CDR3 protein: SARRGTGNTEAF

J gene: TRBJ2-2
CDR3 length: 15
V gene: TRBV4-3
CDR3 protein: ASSQEWQGAWTGELF

J gene: TRBJ2-1
CDR3 length: 11
V gene: TRBV15
CDR3 protein: ATSRQIADEQF

J gene: TRBJ1-1
CDR3 length: 13
V gene: TRBV20-1
CDR3 protein: SARDVGLVNTEAF

J gene: TRBJ2-3
CDR3 length: 14
V gene: TRBV12-5
CDR3 protein: ASGSGQGAIADTQY

J gene: TRBJ2-3
CDR3 length: 11
V gene: TRBV5-5
CDR3 protein: ASRSGPTDTQY

J gene: TRBJ2-1
CDR3 length: 13
V gene: TRBV10-1
CDR3 protein: ASSEPGQGDNEQF

J gene: TRBJ1-4
CDR3 length: 6
V gene: TRBV4-1
CDR3 protein: ASSQGI

J gene: TRBJ1-2
CDR3 length: 15
V gene: TRBV12-5
CDR3 protein: ASDFLPGQGGEYGYT

J gene: TRBJ2-3
CDR3 length: 11
V gene: TRBV6-7
CDR3 protein: ASPGPITDTQY

J gene: TRBJ1-1
CDR3 length: 12
V gene: TRBV4-1
CDR3 protein: ASSKRTGVSEAF

J gene: TRBJ2-5
CDR3 length: 11
V gene: TRBV6-5
CDR3 protein: ASSPGTGETQY

J gene: TRBJ1-5
CDR3 length: 12
V gene: TRBV7-6
CDR3 protein: ASSPDTSNQPQH

J gene: TRBJ2-3
CDR3 length: 17
V gene: TRBV6-5
CDR3 protein: ASSPLLGANLPSTDTQY

J gene: TRBJ2-5
CDR3 length: 14
V gene: TRBV7-9
CDR3 protein: ASRDIKAGVQETQY

J gene: TRBJ1-3
CDR3 length: 11
V gene: TRBV7-2
CDR3 protein: ASSSSGGNTIY

J gene: TRBJ2-3
CDR3 length: 15
V gene: TRBV27
CDR3 protein: ASSFPGLAGGTDTQY

J gene: TRBJ2-1
CDR3 length: 15
V gene: TRBV7-8
CDR3 protein: ASSLVGRARSYNEQF

J gene: TRBJ1-1
CDR3 length: 14
V gene: TRBV7-2
CDR3 protein: ASSPDWDRAVTEAF

J gene: TRBJ2-2
CDR3 length: 12
V gene: TRBV6-1
CDR3 protein: ASTPGRRTGELF

J gene: TRBJ1-5
CDR3 length: 13
V gene: TRBV2
CDR3 protein: ASTLGRSSNQPQH

J gene: TRBJ2-5
CDR3 length: 10
V gene: TRBV19
CDR3 protein: ASSISGETQY

J gene: TRBJ2-1
CDR3 length: 11
V gene: TRBV12-3/TRBV12-4
CDR3 protein: ASRAISYNEQF

J gene: TRBJ1-5
CDR3 length: 13
V gene: TRBV6-6
CDR3 protein: ASRDGGGGGQPQH

J gene: TRBJ2-3
CDR3 length: 16
V gene: TRBV12-3/TRBV12-4
CDR3 protein: ASSTGLAGGPITDTQY

J gene: TRBJ2-3
CDR3 length: 14
V gene: TRBV2
CDR3 protein: ASSHTPGGATDTQY